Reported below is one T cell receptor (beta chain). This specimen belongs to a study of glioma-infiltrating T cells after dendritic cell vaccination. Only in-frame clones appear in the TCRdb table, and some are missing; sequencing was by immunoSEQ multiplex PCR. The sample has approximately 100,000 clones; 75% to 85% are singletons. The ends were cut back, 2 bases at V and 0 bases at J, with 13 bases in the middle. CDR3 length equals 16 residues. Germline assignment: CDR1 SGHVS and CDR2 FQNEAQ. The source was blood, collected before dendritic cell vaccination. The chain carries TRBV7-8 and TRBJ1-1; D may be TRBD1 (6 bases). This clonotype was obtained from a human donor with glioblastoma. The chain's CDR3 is CASSLRAGAMNTEAFF. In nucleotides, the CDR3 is TGTGCCAGCAGCTTAAGGGCAGGGGCCATGAACACTGAAGCTTTCTTT. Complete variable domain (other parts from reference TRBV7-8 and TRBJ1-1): GAGVSQSPRYKVAKRGQDVALRCDPISGHVSLFWYQQALGQGPEFLTYFQNEAQLDKSGLPSDRFFAERPEGSVSTLKIQRTQQEDSAVYLCASSLRAGAMNTEAFFGQGTRLTVV.